These T cell receptor beta chains were read from a single sample in a study of breast tumors, draining lymph nodes, adjacent tissues. TCRdb analysed the multiplex PCR reads with MiXCR anew, one entry per CDR3 protein. The sample yields some 120,000 distinct CDR3 sequences, 21% seen once. The sample consisted of axillary lymph node tissue. The receptors were sampled from a female donor with breast cancer. Some clones in this sample may be carry-over from other donors' samples. The CDR3 runs from the conserved cysteine through the conserved F or W. D genes are given only for firm matches. Clone size is given for some rows only: seen once, a few or many times, or a class if the clone is expanded.

j_gene	v_gene	len	d_gene	abundance	CDR3aa	CDR3nt
TRBJ2-7	TRBV6-2/TRBV6-3	13	.	many	CVSSYFLQREQYF	TGTGTCAGCAGTTATTTTTTACAGCGCGAGCAGTACTTC
TRBJ1-2	TRBV30	14	TRBD1	.	CAWGTGGGLYGYTF	TGTGCCTGGGGTACAGGGGGCGGTCTCTATGGCTACACCTTC
TRBJ1-2	TRBV5-5	15	.	.	CASSPRAEANYGHTF	TGTGCCAGCAGCCCCCGAGCAGAGGCTAACTATGGCCACACCTTC
TRBJ2-1	TRBV20-1	15	.	many	CSARDWRHDTNEQFF	TGCAGTGCTAGAGATTGGCGACACGACACGAATGAGCAGTTCTTC
TRBJ2-3	TRBV10-3	15	.	many	CAISDGTTSTDTQYF	TGTGCCATCAGTGACGGCACTACTAGCACAGATACGCAGTATTTT
TRBJ2-5	TRBV19	14	TRBD2	many	CASSFSGRKETQYF	TGTGCCAGTAGTTTTAGCGGGAGGAAAGAGACCCAGTACTTC
TRBJ2-6	TRBV6-1	15	.	.	CASSRQSSGANVLTF	TGTGCCAGCAGTCGGCAGAGCTCTGGGGCCAACGTCCTGACTTTC
TRBJ1-4	TRBV20-1	14	TRBD1	many	CSAQGQGGREKLFF	TGCAGTGCCCAAGGACAGGGAGGAAGAGAAAAACTGTTTTTT
TRBJ2-5	TRBV10-3	15	.	.	CATRGSGAMGETQYF	TGTGCCACCCGGGGTTCGGGGGCGATGGGGGAGACCCAGTACTTC
TRBJ2-2	TRBV2	13	.	many	CASRILYTGELFF	TGTGCCAGCCGGATACTTTACACCGGGGAGCTGTTTTTT
TRBJ1-6	TRBV7-9	12	.	many	CASSHTNSPLHF	TGTGCCAGCAGCCACACTAATTCACCCCTCCACTTT
TRBJ2-4	TRBV6-1	14	.	.	CASSEGGTKNIQYF	TGTGCCAGCAGTGAAGGTGGGACCAAAAACATTCAGTACTTC
TRBJ2-3	TRBV28	13	TRBD1	.	CASRGQGMSSQYF	TGTGCCAGCAGAGGACAGGGGATGTCGTCGCAGTATTTT
TRBJ2-3	TRBV19	18	TRBD1	many	CASSPLGPDRGFEDTQYF	TGTGCCAGTAGCCCCCTCGGGCCTGACAGGGGGTTTGAAGATACGCAGTATTTT
TRBJ1-2	TRBV6-6	15	TRBD1	many	CASSYSGTGYYGYTF	TGTGCCAGCAGTTACTCCGGGACAGGGTACTATGGCTACACCTTC
TRBJ2-6	TRBV7-2	16	.	.	CASSPIGFSGANVLTF	TGTGCCAGCAGTCCGATCGGGTTCTCTGGGGCCAACGTCCTGACTTTC
TRBJ2-1	TRBV20-1	17	.	many	CSALPGHRKHSYNEQFF	TGCAGTGCTTTACCGGGACACCGAAAACACTCCTACAATGAGCAGTTCTTC
TRBJ1-6	TRBV5-6	15	.	many	CASSLRGTGYSPLHF	TGTGCCAGCAGCTTGCGGGGAACAGGGTATTCACCCCTCCACTTT